This T cell receptor beta chain is from a study of T cell responses to AZD1222 COVID-19 vaccine. Remarks on this clone: Its antigen remains unknown.

Sequenced by immunoSEQ multiplex PCR; TCRdb stores in-frame clones only, minus some. The data show fewer than 150,000 clones, about 93% seen once. V was pared by 6 bases and J by 5 bases, with 16 bases of the junction left unmatched. CDR1 is SGHRS, CDR2 YFSETQ, per germline. CDR3 length: 16 residues. Study observations and caveats: Vaccine-related CD4 TCRs covered spike, predominating at 160-218 and 743-854. Clonal diversity was possibly underestimated; the donors were predominantly white British and more often female. Two AZD1222 administrations were followed by greater Spike-specific TCR breadth and depth.

The V gene is TRBV5-1, the J gene TRBJ1-1; 7 bases agree with TRBD1. The sample in question was peripheral blood, obtained on day 0 of AZD1222 vaccination. The sequence came from an adult in good health. Here the CDR3 reads CASTLLGEGALTEAFF. CDR3 bases: TGCGCCAGCACCTTACTCGGGGAGGGGGCCCTGACTGAAGCTTTCTTT.